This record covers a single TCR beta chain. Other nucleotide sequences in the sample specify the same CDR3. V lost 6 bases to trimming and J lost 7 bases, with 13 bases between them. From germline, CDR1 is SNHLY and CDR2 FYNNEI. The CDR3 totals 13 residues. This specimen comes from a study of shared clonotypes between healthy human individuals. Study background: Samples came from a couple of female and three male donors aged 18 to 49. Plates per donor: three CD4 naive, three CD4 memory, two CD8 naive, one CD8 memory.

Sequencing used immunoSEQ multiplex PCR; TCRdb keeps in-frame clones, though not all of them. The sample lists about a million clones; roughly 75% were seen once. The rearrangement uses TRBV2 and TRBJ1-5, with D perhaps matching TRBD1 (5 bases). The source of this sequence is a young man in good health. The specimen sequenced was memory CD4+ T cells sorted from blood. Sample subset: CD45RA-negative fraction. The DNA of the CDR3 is TGTGCCAGCAGGGGCCAGGGCGGGCAGCCCCAGCATTTT. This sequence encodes CASRGQGGQPQHF.